This T cell receptor (beta chain) comes out of a study of OX40 agonist ivuxolimab in advanced cancers. Study context: Dose-escalation subjects each had hepatocellular carcinoma, melanoma, renal cell or head and neck cancer.

In this sample, this clone turned up once. No antigen is known for it. Method: immunoSEQ multiplex PCR; TCRdb's copy keeps in-frame clones and lacks some. The sample yields roughly 97,000 clones, over 85% seen once. Trimming cost V 0 bases and J 4 bases; bases outside gene matches: 10. Germline loops: CDR1 LNHNV, CDR2 YYDKDF (reference sequence). This CDR3 has 17 amino acids. Study observations and caveats: Both blood CD4+ and CD8+ T cells showed clonal growth by week 6 at 0.1 to 3.0 mg/kg.

The V gene is TRBV15, the J gene TRBJ2-3; the match to TRBD1 covers 7 bases. Material: CD4+ or CD8+ T cells sorted from blood, obtained in a trial of the OX40 agonist ivuxolimab. The sequence was collected from an adult with an advanced solid tumor such as melanoma, head and neck, liver or kidney cancer. The CDR3 DNA is TGTGCCACCAGCAGAGATAAGCGAGGGACAGACTCAGATACGCAGTATTTT. Its translation is CATSRDKRGTDSDTQYF.